Detailed here is one TCR beta chain. Its specificity is not known. The data were obtained in a study of blood T cells in healthy people across ages. Points from the study as a whole: The CMV status of each donor remained undetermined, and this could have confounded shifts in expanded clonotypes. What prevented conclusive comparison of naive and antigen-experienced cells was that PBMCs were unsorted.

Roughly 9.8 milliliters of peripheral blood were drawn from each donor. It was with a sample-barcoded 5' primer and a J-beta primer mix that a second PCR of about 6 to 12 cycles was run. Each sample yielded at least 3 million CDR3-containing paired-end reads. Via MiXCR, TCRdb re-called the 5' RACE reads, giving one row per CDR3 protein. Among fewer than 700,000 distinct CDR3 sequences listed, less than 45% were seen once. Germline CDR1 SEHNR, CDR2 FQNEAQ (reference sequence). The CDR3 is 12 residues long. The V gene lost 3 bases and the J gene lost 4 bases, with 7 bases spanning the gap. Sequenced material: blood. The V and J genes are TRBV7-9 and TRBJ2-7; D call uncertain. The sequence derives from a man older than 75 in good health. The CDR3 protein is CASSLRTYEQYF. The CDR3 bases are TGTGCCAGCAGCTTGCGAACATACGAGCAGTACTTC.